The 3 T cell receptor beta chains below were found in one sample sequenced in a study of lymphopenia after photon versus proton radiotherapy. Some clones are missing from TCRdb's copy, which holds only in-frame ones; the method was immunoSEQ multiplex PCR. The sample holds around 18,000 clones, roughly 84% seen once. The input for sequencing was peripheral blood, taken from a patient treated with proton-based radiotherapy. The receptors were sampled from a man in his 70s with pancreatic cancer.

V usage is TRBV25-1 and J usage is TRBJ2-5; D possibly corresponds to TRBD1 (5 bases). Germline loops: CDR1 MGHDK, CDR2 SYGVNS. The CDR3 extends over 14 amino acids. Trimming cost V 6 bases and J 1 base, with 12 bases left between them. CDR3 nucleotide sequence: TGTGCCAGCAGACTTGGGGCCACCCAAGAGACCCAGTACTTC. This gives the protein CASRLGATQETQYF.

The CDR3: CASSGQGATYNEQFF. The CDR3 coding sequence is TGTGCCAGCAGTGGGCAGGGGGCAACCTACAATGAGCAGTTCTTC. V gene TRBV2 combines with J gene TRBJ2-1, with TRBD1 matching over 8 bases. J gave up 2 bases and V 4 bases, and 4 bases lay outside the gene matches. Germline CDR1 SNHLY, CDR2 FYNNEI. The length of the CDR3 is 15 residues.

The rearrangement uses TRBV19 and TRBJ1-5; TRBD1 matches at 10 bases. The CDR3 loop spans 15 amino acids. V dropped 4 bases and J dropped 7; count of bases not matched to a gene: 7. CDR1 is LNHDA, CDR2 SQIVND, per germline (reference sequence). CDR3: CASSTRDRGVQPQHF. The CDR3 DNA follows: TGTGCCAGTAGTACCCGGGACAGGGGCGTCCAGCCCCAGCATTTT. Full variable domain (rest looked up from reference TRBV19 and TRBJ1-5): DGGITQSPKYLFRKEGQNVTLSCEQNLNHDAMYWYRQDPGQGLRLIYYSQIVNDFQKGDIAEGYSVSREKKESFPLTVTSAQKNPTAFYLCASSTRDRGVQPQHFGDGTRLSIL.